This T cell receptor beta chain emerged from a study of regulatory T cells in long-lasting Graves disease. For the study at large: Positivity for TSH receptor antibodies plus over 5 years of antithyroid drugs meant persistent Graves' disease.

Building of the TCR beta libraries involved iRepertoire HTBI primers and Arm-PCR of CDR3 regions. Original processing notes: Identification yielded some 60 TRBV and around 15 TRBJ segments across samples. TCRdb called the multiplex PCR reads again in MiXCR, with one record for every CDR3 protein. The V and J calls follow TCRdb's processing rather than the paper's. The table has 400,000 to 500,000 distinct CDR3 sequences, around a fifth seen once. For this clonotype: The antigen is undetermined.

There are 14 residues in the CDR3. V gave up 0 bases and J gave up 5 bases, with 8 bases separating them. CDR1 is SGHNT and CDR2 is YYREEE in the germline V gene (reference sequence). As for time point: persistent/refractory GD, antithyroid drugs over 5 years with positive TRAb. The authors made the TCR library using RNA they extracted from PBMCs. A peripheral blood sample, around 8.5 milliliters in volume, was drawn into EDTA tubes. Study-wide results and limits: Possibly, accuracy suffered from the small sample size.

This receptor was identified in a female donor with Graves disease. The specimen was peripheral blood mononuclear cells (PBMCs), collected when the disease was refractory, from a patient treated with antithyroid drugs. The V and J genes are TRBV5-4 and TRBJ1-4; unclear D gene. The chain's CDR3 is CASSLDHNNEKLFF. As DNA, the CDR3 is TGTGCCAGCAGCTTGGATCACAACAATGAAAAACTGTTTTTT.